The T cell receptor beta chain under discussion was sequenced for a study of OX40 agonist ivuxolimab in advanced cancers. On the study more broadly: Three patients had partial responses: one hepatocellular carcinoma, two cutaneous melanoma.

Overall study findings and caveats: Average numbers of expanded clones were greater in CD8+ T cells than in CD4+. Among the lowest levels of clonal expansion were found in partial responders at 0.1-3.0 mg/kg.

No patient had autoimmune disease or received systemic immunosuppression. Trimming took 4 bases from V and 3 from J; bases not matched to a gene: 7. The CDR3 extends over 17 amino acids. From germline, CDR1 is SGDLS and CDR2 YYNGEE. In the case of this clone: Its antigen is unknown.

The repertoire was sequenced with immunoSEQ multiplex PCR; TCRdb's copy has only in-frame clones and lacks some. The data contain 91,000 or so clones, 65% to 90% of them singletons. The TCR originated in an adult with an advanced solid tumor such as melanoma, head and neck, liver or kidney cancer. The sequences come from CD4+ or CD8+ T cells sorted from blood, collected in a trial of the OX40 agonist ivuxolimab. The rearrangement uses TRBV9 and TRBJ2-3; TRBD2 matches at 14 bases. DNA of the CDR3: TGTGCCAGCAGCAGGGGGACTAGCGGGAGTGTTACAGATACGCAGTATTTT. Translated, it gives CASSRGTSGSVTDTQYF.